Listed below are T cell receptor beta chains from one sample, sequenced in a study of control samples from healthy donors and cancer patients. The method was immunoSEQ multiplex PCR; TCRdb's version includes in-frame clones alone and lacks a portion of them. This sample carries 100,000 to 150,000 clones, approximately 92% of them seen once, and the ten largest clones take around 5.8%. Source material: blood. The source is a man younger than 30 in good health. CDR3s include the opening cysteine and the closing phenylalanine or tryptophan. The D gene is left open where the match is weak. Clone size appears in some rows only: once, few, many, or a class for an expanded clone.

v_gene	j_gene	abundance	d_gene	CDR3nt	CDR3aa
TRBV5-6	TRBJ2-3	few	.	TGTGCCAGCAGCTTGGGGGCTCACACAGATACGCAGTATTTT	CASSLGAHTDTQYF
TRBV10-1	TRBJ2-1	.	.	TGCGCCAGCAGTGAAAGGGTAGGGAACCAGCAGTTCTTC	CASSERVGNQQFF
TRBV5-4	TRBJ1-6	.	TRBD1	TGTGCCAGCAGCTCGGACAGGGGCAATTCACCCCTCCACTTT	CASSSDRGNSPLHF
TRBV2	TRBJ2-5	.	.	TGTGCCAGCAGTGATGCTATCGGAGCCCAAGAGACCCAGTACTTC	CASSDAIGAQETQYF
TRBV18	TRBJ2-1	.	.	TGTGCCAGCTCACCATATATCGATAGCAATGAGCAGTTCTTC	CASSPYIDSNEQFF
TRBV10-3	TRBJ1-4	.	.	TGTGCCATCAGTGATGTAGGGACCGAAAAACTGTTTTTT	CAISDVGTEKLFF
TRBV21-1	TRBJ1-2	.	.	TGTGCCAGCAGCAGATCTACGGGGGCTGGCTACACCTTC	CASSRSTGAGYTF
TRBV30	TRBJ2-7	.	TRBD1	TGTGCCTGGGGGACAGGCGTTTACGAGCAGTACTTC	CAWGTGVYEQYF
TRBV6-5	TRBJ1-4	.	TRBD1	TGTGCCAGCGGGACAGGGCACAAAAATGAAAAACTGTTTTTT	CASGTGHKNEKLFF
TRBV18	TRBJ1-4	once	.	TGTGCCAGCTCCCAAACGAAAAGGGGTGACGAAAAACTGTTTTTT	CASSQTKRGDEKLFF
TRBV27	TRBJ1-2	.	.	TGTGCCAGCAGTTTATCGATCAGGGGATCCTACTATGGCTACACCTTC	CASSLSIRGSYYGYTF
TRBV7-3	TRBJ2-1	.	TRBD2	TGTGCCAGCAGCCCAACTAGCGGGTCTTACAATGAGCAGTTCTTC	CASSPTSGSYNEQFF
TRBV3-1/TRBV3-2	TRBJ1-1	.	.	TGTGCCAGCAGCCAAACTCGAAGTATGAACACTGAAGCTTTCTTT	CASSQTRSMNTEAFF
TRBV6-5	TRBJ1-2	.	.	TGTGCCAGCAGTTACAGGCAGAGCAGGGATGGCTACACCTTC	CASSYRQSRDGYTF
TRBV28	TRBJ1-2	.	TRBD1	TGTGCCAGCAGTTTTTTTCAGGGGGCGCAAGGCTACACCTTC	CASSFFQGAQGYTF
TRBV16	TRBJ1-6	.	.	TGTGCCAGCAGCCGCGGAGGGCTGAGTTCACCCCTCCACTTT	CASSRGGLSSPLHF
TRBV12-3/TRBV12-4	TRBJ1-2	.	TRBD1	TGTGCCAGCAGTTTGCAGGGGGACGGCTACACCTTC	CASSLQGDGYTF
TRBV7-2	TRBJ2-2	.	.	TGTGCCAGCAGCTTAGATTTCGGGGAGCTGTTTTTT	CASSLDFGELFF
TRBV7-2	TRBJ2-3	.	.	TGTGCCAGCAGCCCTCGACCCCGAGGGGCTACCACAGATACGCAGTATTTT	CASSPRPRGATTDTQYF
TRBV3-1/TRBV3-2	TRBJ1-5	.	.	TGTGCCAGCAGCCAAGTAGGGAGCAATCAGCCCCAGCATTTT	CASSQVGSNQPQHF
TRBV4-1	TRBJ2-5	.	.	TGCGCCAGCAGCCAATTCACCGGGACCCAGTACTTC	CASSQFTGTQYF
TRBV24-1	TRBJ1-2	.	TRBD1	TGTGCCACCAGCGGGGACAGATTGACAGGCTACACCTTC	CATSGDRLTGYTF
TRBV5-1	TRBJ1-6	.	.	TGCGCCAGCAGCTTCGAAGGCCCTGGGGCCCCCCTCCACTTT	CASSFEGPGAPLHF
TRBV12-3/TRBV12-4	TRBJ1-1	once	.	TGTGCCAGCAGTTTCTCGAGGGACACTGAAGCTTTCTTT	CASSFSRDTEAFF
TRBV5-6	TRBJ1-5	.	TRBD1	TGTGCCAGCAGCTCGCAACAGGGGGCGGCGGGACAGCCCCAGCATTTT	CASSSQQGAAGQPQHF
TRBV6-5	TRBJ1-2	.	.	TGTGCCAGCACTACGACAGGAGAGGGGGGCTACACCTTC	CASTTTGEGGYTF
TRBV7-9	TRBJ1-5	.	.	TGTGCCAGCAGTCTTACAGGGAAACAGCCCCAGCATTTT	CASSLTGKQPQHF
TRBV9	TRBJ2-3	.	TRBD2	TGTGCCAGCAGCCCCGGGACTAGCCAGGATACGCAGTATTTT	CASSPGTSQDTQYF
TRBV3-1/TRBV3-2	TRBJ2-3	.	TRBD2	TGTGCCAGCAGCTTAGGGGGCGGGGGGGGCACAGATACGCAGTATTTT	CASSLGGGGGTDTQYF
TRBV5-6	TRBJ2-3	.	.	TGTGCCAGCAGCTTGGCCAAGGGAATCGGTACAGATACGCAGTATTTT	CASSLAKGIGTDTQYF
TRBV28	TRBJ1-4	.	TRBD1	TGTGCCAGCACCACGACAGGGTGGCCCGCTAATGAAAAACTGTTTTTT	CASTTTGWPANEKLFF
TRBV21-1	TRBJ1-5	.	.	TGTGCCAGCAGCAAATCACAACGGACAGGGGTTAATCAGCCCCAGCATTTT	CASSKSQRTGVNQPQHF
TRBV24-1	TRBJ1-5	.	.	TGTGCCACCAGTGATTCGCAGGGACCAGCAAATCAGCCCCAGCATTTT	CATSDSQGPANQPQHF
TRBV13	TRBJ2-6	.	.	TGTGCCAGCAGCTCCTCAGGGGATGGGGCCAACGTCCTGACTTTC	CASSSSGDGANVLTF
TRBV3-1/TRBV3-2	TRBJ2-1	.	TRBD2	TGTGCCAGCAGCCTTCGACTAGCGGGGGGTATTCCTCACAATGAGCAGTTCTTC	CASSLRLAGGIPHNEQFF
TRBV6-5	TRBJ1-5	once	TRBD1	TGTGCCAGCAGTTCGGGGAGGGGGCTCGGTCAGCCCCAGCATTTT	CASSSGRGLGQPQHF
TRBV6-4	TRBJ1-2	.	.	TGTGCCAGCAGTGATGCGATTGGAGGCTACACCTTC	CASSDAIGGYTF
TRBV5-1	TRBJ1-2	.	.	TGCGCCACCGCGCGCGGGGGCCCCTATGGCTACACCTTC	CATARGGPYGYTF
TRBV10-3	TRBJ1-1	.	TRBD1	TGTGCCATCAGTGGGGGACAGGGGCTTTTGGGATACACTGAAGCTTTCTTT	CAISGGQGLLGYTEAFF
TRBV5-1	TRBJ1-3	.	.	TGCGCCAGCAGCCGGGACGTCGGAAACACCATATATTTT	CASSRDVGNTIYF
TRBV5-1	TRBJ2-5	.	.	TGCGCCAGCAGCTTACAAGAGACCCAGTACTTC	CASSLQETQYF
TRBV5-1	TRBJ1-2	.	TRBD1	TGCGCCAGCAGCCTCCTACCAACAGGGGGGAACTATGGCTACACCTTC	CASSLLPTGGNYGYTF
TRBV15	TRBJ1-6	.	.	TGTGCCACCAGCCCGCGGGCCGATTCACCCCTCCACTTT	CATSPRADSPLHF
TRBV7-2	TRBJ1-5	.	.	TGTGCCAGCAGCTTGACGGCTGATAATAGCAATCAGCCCCAGCATTTT	CASSLTADNSNQPQHF